The 10 T cell receptor beta chains below come from one sample, sequenced in a study of control samples from healthy donors and cancer patients. Here immunoSEQ multiplex PCR was the method, and the copy in TCRdb shows in-frame clones only, minus some. The sample has 50,000 to 70,000 clones, about 96% seen once. The sequencing input was blood. The receptors stem from a woman aged 18-29 years in good health.

The CDR3, as DNA: TGTGCCTGGAGTGTACTCCGGGACATGAACACTGAAGCTTTCTTT. Protein: CAWSVLRDMNTEAFF. The chain combines TRBV30 with TRBJ1-1; weak D call: TRBD1 (6 bases). Germline V gives CDR1 GTSNPN, CDR2 SVGIG (reference sequence). Trimming took 0 bases from V and 0 from J, leaving 11 bases between them. The CDR3 is made up of 15 amino acids.

This rearrangement joins TRBV27 to TRBJ2-5, with 11 bases fitting TRBD1. Germline CDR1 reads MNHEY; CDR2 reads SMNVEV (reference sequence). The length of the CDR3 is 15 residues. J lost 5 bases, V lost 5 bases, and 7 bases had no gene match. The CDR3 DNA reads as TGTGCCAGCAGTCTAAGGGACAGGGGGGATGAGACCCAGTACTTC. This sequence encodes CASSLRDRGDETQYF.

This rearrangement joins TRBV6-5 to TRBJ1-4; the match to TRBD1 covers 8 bases. Trimming took 4 bases from V and 8 from J; bases not matched to a gene: 9. Per the germline V gene, CDR1 is MNHEY and CDR2 is SVGAGI. This CDR3 has 15 residues. The CDR3: CASSFSGGSGEKLFF. The CDR3 coding sequence is TGTGCCAGCAGTTTTTCAGGGGGCTCTGGGGAAAAACTGTTTTTT.

The chain links TRBV2 to TRBJ2-7; D is unresolved. Per the germline V gene, CDR1 is SNHLY and CDR2 is FYNNEI. Trimming removed 6 bases at V and 4 bases at J, with 19 bases between. The length of the CDR3 is 15 residues. The CDR3 reads CASRRMATLLYEQYF. CDR3 sequence (DNA): TGTGCCAGCAGACGAATGGCGACACTCCTTTACGAGCAGTACTTC.

This chain uses TRBV28 with TRBJ2-1, with 8 bases fitting TRBD2. The V and J ends lost 2 bases and 4 bases, in that order; junction bases with no gene match: 1. The CDR3 sequence is 14 residues long. Germline CDR1 is MDHEN and CDR2 is SYDVKM. The CDR3 DNA sequence: TGTGCCAGCAGTTTAGGACTAGCTTACAATGAGCAGTTCTTC. This sequence encodes CASSLGLAYNEQFF.

This sequence joins TRBV9 and TRBJ1-4, with no clear D. Trimming cost V 4 bases and J 5 bases, with 12 bases left between them. CDR3 length: 14 residues. Germline V gives CDR1 SGDLS, CDR2 YYNGEE. The CDR3 protein is CASSPTGLNEKLFF. CDR3 DNA sequence: TGTGCCAGCAGCCCCACGGGGTTGAATGAAAAACTGTTTTTT.

V usage is TRBV5-8 and J usage is TRBJ2-1, with 7 nucleotides matching TRBD1. Trimming at V came to 0 bases and at J to 1 base, leaving 1 base not matched to a gene. The CDR3 has 15 residues. Per the germline V gene, CDR1 is SGHTS and CDR2 is YDEGEE. The CDR3 coding sequence is TGTGCCAGCAGCTTGGGACAGGGATCCTACAATGAGCAGTTCTTC. It specifies CASSLGQGSYNEQFF.

The chain recombines TRBV19 with TRBJ1-2; TRBD1 agrees at 7 bases. The germline CDR1 and CDR2 sequences are LNHDA and SQIVND (reference sequence). V was pared by 4 bases and J by 5 bases, with 13 bases of the junction left unmatched. This CDR3 is built from 16 residues. Written as DNA, the CDR3 is TGTGCCAGTAGTAGGCAGGGGGTGTATGGATTGTATGGCTACACCTTC. Translated: CASSRQGVYGLYGYTF.

The chain carries TRBV27 and TRBJ1-5; D might be TRBD1 (5 bases). CDR3 length: 14 amino acids. The germline V gene has CDR1 MNHEY and CDR2 SMNVEV (reference sequence). The V gene lost 11 bases and the J gene lost 2 bases, with 16 bases spanning the gap. The chain's CDR3 is CAPARQGGNQPQHF. The CDR3 DNA reads as TGTGCCCCTGCCCGGCAGGGAGGCAATCAGCCCCAGCATTTT.

The chain recombines TRBV6-5 with TRBJ2-3; 7 bases match TRBD2. With 6 bases clipped from V and 4 bases from J, the junction kept 4 bases outside the gene matches. This CDR3 has 13 residues. Germline V gene sequence: CDR1 MNHEY, CDR2 SVGAGI. The CDR3, as DNA: TGTGCCAGCAGGGGACTACTCCCAGATACGCAGTATTTT. Translation: CASRGLLPDTQYF.